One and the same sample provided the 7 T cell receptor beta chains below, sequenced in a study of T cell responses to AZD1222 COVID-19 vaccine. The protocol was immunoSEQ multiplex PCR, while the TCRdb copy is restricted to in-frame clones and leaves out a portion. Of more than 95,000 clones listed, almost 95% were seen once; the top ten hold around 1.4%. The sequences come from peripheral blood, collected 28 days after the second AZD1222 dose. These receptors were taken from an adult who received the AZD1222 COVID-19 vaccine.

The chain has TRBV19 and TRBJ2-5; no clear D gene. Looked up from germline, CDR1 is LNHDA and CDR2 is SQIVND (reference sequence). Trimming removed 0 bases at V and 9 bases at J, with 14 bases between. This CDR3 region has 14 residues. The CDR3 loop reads CASSIDGEVAPQYF. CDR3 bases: TGTGCCAGTAGTATAGATGGAGAGGTGGCGCCCCAGTACTTC.

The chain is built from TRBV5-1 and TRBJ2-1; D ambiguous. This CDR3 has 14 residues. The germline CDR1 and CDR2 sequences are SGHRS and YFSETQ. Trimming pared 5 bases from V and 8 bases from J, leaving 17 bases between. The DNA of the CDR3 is TGCGCCAGCAGGTCGGAGCTCGGTCACGATGAGCAGTTCTTC. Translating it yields CASRSELGHDEQFF.

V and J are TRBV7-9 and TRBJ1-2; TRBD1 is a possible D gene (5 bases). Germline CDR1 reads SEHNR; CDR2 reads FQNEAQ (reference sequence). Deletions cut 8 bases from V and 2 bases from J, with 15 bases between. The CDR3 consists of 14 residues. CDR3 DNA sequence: TGTGCCAGCGGGGACCCGACGGGCAACTATGGCTACACCTTC. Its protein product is CASGDPTGNYGYTF.

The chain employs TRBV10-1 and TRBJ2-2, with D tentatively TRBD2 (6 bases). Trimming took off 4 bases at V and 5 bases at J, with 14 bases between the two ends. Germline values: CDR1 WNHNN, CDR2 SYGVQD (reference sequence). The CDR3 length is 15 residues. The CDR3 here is CASSASDIITGELFF. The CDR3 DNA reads TGCGCCAGCAGTGCTAGCGATATCATAACCGGGGAGCTGTTTTTT.

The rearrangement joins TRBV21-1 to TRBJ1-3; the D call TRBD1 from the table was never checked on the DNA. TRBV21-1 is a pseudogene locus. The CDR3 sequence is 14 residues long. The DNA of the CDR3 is TGTGCCAGCAGCAAATTGGGCTGTGGAAACACCATATATTTT. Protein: CASSKLGCGNTIYF.

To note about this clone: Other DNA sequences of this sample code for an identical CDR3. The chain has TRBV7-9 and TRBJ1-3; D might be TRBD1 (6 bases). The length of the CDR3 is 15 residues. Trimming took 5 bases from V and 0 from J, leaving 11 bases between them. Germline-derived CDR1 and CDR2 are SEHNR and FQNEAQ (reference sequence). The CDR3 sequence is CASSPGQSSGNTIYF. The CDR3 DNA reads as TGTGCCAGCAGCCCCGGACAGAGCTCTGGAAACACCATATATTTT. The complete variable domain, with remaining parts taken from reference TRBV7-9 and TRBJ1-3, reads DTGVSQNPRHKITKRGQNVTFRCDPISEHNRLYWYRQTLGQGPEFLTYFQNEAQLEKSRLLSDRFSAERPKGSFSTLEIQRTEQGDSAMYLCASSPGQSSGNTIYFGEGSWLTVV.

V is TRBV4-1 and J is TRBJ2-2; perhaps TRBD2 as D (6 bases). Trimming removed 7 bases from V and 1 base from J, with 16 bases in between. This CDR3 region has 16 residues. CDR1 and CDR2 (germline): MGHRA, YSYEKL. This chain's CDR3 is CASTFAGGLNTGELFF. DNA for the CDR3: TGCGCCAGCACCTTTGCTGGGGGGTTGAACACCGGGGAGCTGTTTTTT.